This TCR beta chain came from a study of blood T cell repertoires in COVID-19. In germline, CDR1 is SGDLS, CDR2 YYNGEE. The germline V and J ends were trimmed by 0 bases and 5 bases, with 6 bases remaining between them. The CDR3 is made up of 13 amino acids. Assignment of participants to cohorts was predicated upon participant-reported clinical history. In Cohort 3, a recovered donor had either two negative PCRs, clearance, or symptom resolution. Authors' data handling: Amplification with reference gene primers provided the estimates of nucleated cell counts. Some clones are missing from TCRdb's copy, which holds only in-frame ones; the method was immunoSEQ multiplex PCR. V, J and clone size are those of that table, while D and trimming were read from the DNA. There are around 300,000 clones in the sample; approximately 90% occur only once, and roughly 1.1% lies in the top ten.

The chain carries TRBV9 and TRBJ2-1; D is ambiguous. Input material: PBMCs or T cells enriched from blood (not recorded which). This sequence originates from a woman younger than 45 who had recovered from COVID-19. This chain's CDR3 is CASSVGDNNEQFF. As DNA, the CDR3 is TGTGCCAGCAGCGTAGGTGACAACAATGAGCAGTTCTTC.